This TCR beta chain originates from a study of T cells in Graves' hyperthyroidism and ophthalmopathy. V dropped 0 bases and J dropped 12; count of bases not matched to a gene: 11. This CDR3 has 15 residues. CDR1 is MGHRA, CDR2 YSYEKL, per germline. This clonotype was recorded many times. Regions amplified from RNA transcripts were the TCR beta CDR3 regions. During a first-round RT-PCR of the TCR CDR3, the HTBI primer set was used. Each CDR3 protein is one row after TCRdb ran MiXCR on the multiplex PCR reads. The data show approximately 410,000 distinct CDR3 sequences, with roughly 13% seen just once and 5.3% held by the top ten.

The origin of this receptor is a woman younger than 30 with Graves' hyperthyroidism. Sequenced sample: blood. V gene TRBV4-1 combines with J gene TRBJ2-1, with TRBD2 identical over 7 bases. CDR3 in DNA: TGCGCCAGCAGCCAAGAAGGTCGAAGCGGGATAGGGCAGTTCTTC. This translates into CASSQEGRSGIGQFF.